The clone carrying this TCR beta chain was seen at least ten times. Antigen specificity is unknown. This sample is part of a study of T cell repertoires in cytomegalovirus infection. Study context: Both a matching HLA type and CMV infection were indicated by public TCR beta signatures.

Germline V gives CDR1 SGHTA, CDR2 FQGNSA. The CDR3 is 14 amino acids. V lost 1 base, J lost 4 bases, and 8 bases lay in between. The study, taken as a whole, reports: Cumulative public TCR beta family frequency identified CMV carriers with the relevant HLA. Dominating the ex vivo response were HLA-C-restricted CMV-specific TCR beta clonotypes.

MiXCR was run by TCRdb on the reads, yielding one entry per CDR3 protein. In the table there are fewer than 200,000 distinct CDR3 sequences, around an eighth of which are singletons. The source of this sequence is a human donor in good health (CMV status not recorded). Some clones in this sample may be carry-over from other donors' samples. The material sequenced was PBMCs. V is TRBV7-2 and J is TRBJ2-1; no reliable D call. This CDR3 reads CASSLVASYNEQFF. The CDR3 DNA is TGTGCCAGCAGCTTAGTAGCCAGTTACAATGAGCAGTTCTTC.